What follows are 9 T cell receptor beta chains derived from one specimen sequenced in a study of T cells in Graves' hyperthyroidism and ophthalmopathy. RNA transcripts were the template for amplifying TCR beta CDR3 regions. The study used the HTBI primer set for a first-round RT-PCR of the TCR CDR3. MiXCR, run by TCRdb on the multiplex PCR reads, gives a single entry per CDR3 protein. In the table there are about 610,000 distinct CDR3 sequences, approximately 14% of which are singletons. The sequenced sample was blood. The source is a woman in her thirties or forties with Graves' ophthalmopathy.

This CDR3 reads CASTTTPGQGNYEQYF. The CDR3 DNA reads as TGTGCCAGCACCACCACGCCGGGACAGGGAAACTACGAGCAGTACTTC. The chain couples TRBV6-1 to TRBJ2-7, with 9 positions matching TRBD1. The CDR3 length is 16 residues. Germline V gives CDR1 MNHNS, CDR2 SASEGT. V was clipped by 7 bases and J by 3 bases; unmatched bases: 13.

This clonotype occurred a few times. This chain joins TRBV19 and TRBJ1-2; D is perhaps TRBD1 (6 bases). Trimming shortened V by 0 bases and J by 1 base, and 21 bases separated the two germline ends. There are 19 residues in the CDR3. CDR1 is LNHDA, CDR2 SQIVND, per germline (reference sequence). CDR3 nucleotide sequence: TGTGCCAGTAGTATAGATCTATACGTGCCAGGGGCGCTTAACTATGGCTACACCTTC. Translation: CASSIDLYVPGALNYGYTF. Supplemented by reference TRBV19 and TRBJ1-2, the full variable domain reads DGGITQSPKYLFRKEGQNVTLSCEQNLNHDAMYWYRQDPGQGLRLIYYSQIVNDFQKGDIAEGYSVSREKKESFPLTVTSAQKNPTAFYLCASSIDLYVPGALNYGYTFGSGTRLTVV.

The sample holds a few counts of this clonotype. This chain uses TRBV20-1 with TRBJ2-5; 10 bases line up with TRBD2. The CDR3 length is 15 residues. Germline V gives CDR1 DFQATT, CDR2 SNEGSKA (reference sequence). V was pared by 2 bases and J by 2 bases, with 5 bases of the junction left unmatched. CDR3: CSARISGGNQETQYF. The CDR3 bases are TGCAGTGCTAGAATTAGCGGGGGGAATCAAGAGACCCAGTACTTC.

The chain has TRBV28 and TRBJ2-7; the D gene could be TRBD1 or TRBD2 (5 bases each). Germline loops: CDR1 MDHEN, CDR2 SYDVKM. The CDR3 spans 16 residues. With 7 bases removed from V and 6 bases from J, the gap between germline ends came to 25 bases. The CDR3 DNA is TGTGCCAGCATCCCTGGGATAGGGGACGAAGGTGGCGAGCAGTACTTC. Residues: CASIPGIGDEGGEQYF.

The chain uses TRBV28 and TRBJ2-6, with 7 positions matching TRBD1. The V gene end was trimmed by 5 bases and the J gene end by 3 bases; junction bases not matched to a gene: 7. CDR1 MDHEN and CDR2 SYDVKM come from the germline V gene. The CDR3 has 16 residues. CDR3 protein: CASSGQEVFGANVLTF. The CDR3 coding sequence is TGTGCCAGCAGTGGACAGGAGGTATTTGGGGCCAACGTCCTGACTTTC.

In this sample, this clonotype turned up many times. This chain uses TRBV27 with TRBJ2-7; the match to TRBD2 covers 16 bases. Germline lookup yields CDR1 MNHEY and CDR2 SMNVEV (reference sequence). This CDR3 has 15 amino acids. The trim removed 6 bases at V and 6 bases at J, leaving 5 bases unmatched. The CDR3 spells CASSPGTSGRAEQYF. CDR3 in DNA: TGTGCCAGCAGCCCTGGGACTAGCGGGAGGGCCGAGCAGTACTTC.

This rearrangement joins TRBV12-3 or TRBV12-4 to TRBJ2-1; TRBD2 aligns across 7 bases. This CDR3 contains 18 residues. The trim removed 5 bases at V and 7 bases at J, leaving 20 bases unmatched. CDR3 nucleotides: TGTGCCAGCAGTCCCCGGTTGGGGGGGGTATCTCGGAAAAATGAGCAGTTCTTC. This gives the protein CASSPRLGGVSRKNEQFF.

This clonotype has a handful of counts. The chain has TRBV9 and TRBJ1-2, with 7 bases that match TRBD1. CDR3 length: 16 amino acids. CDR1 and CDR2 (germline): SGDLS, YYNGEE. The V and J ends lost 4 bases and 0 bases, in that order; junction bases with no gene match: 9. CDR3 amino acids: CASSPSSGGTNYGYTF. The CDR3 DNA sequence: TGTGCCAGCAGCCCCTCCTCAGGGGGTACTAACTATGGCTACACCTTC.

In its sample, this clonotype was seen a few times. V gene TRBV6-5 combines with J gene TRBJ2-5; 8 bases are a match to TRBD2. From germline, CDR1 is MNHEY and CDR2 SVGAGI. The CDR3 totals 15 residues. Trimming took 6 bases from V and 4 from J; bases not matched to a gene: 10. CDR3 sequence: CASSDSAGGGETQYF. Written as DNA, the CDR3 is TGTGCCAGCAGCGACTCCGCGGGAGGCGGAGAGACCCAGTACTTC.